A single sample gave rise to the 27 T cell receptor beta chains below, sequenced in a study of OX40 agonist ivuxolimab in advanced cancers. The data were produced by immunoSEQ multiplex PCR, yet TCRdb's version contains in-frame clones alone and is incomplete. The table records around 69,000 clones, about 88% of them present only once. Sequencing was performed on CD4+ or CD8+ T cells sorted from blood, taken in a trial of the OX40 agonist ivuxolimab. The source is an adult with an advanced solid tumor such as melanoma, head and neck, liver or kidney cancer.

A single count supports this clone. The CDR3 DNA follows: TGTGCCTGGAGTAGAGGGACAGGGCGCTCCACTGAAGCTTTCTTT. Translating it yields CAWSRGTGRSTEAFF. V is TRBV30 and J is TRBJ1-1; 9 positions match TRBD1. Germline values: CDR1 GTSNPN, CDR2 SVGIG (reference sequence). The CDR3 length is 15 residues. The J segment lost 4 bases and the V segment lost 2 bases, leaving 8 bases of the junction unmatched. Looking up the rest from reference TRBV30 and TRBJ1-1 gives the full variable domain: SQTIHQWPATLVQPVGSPLSLECTVEGTSNPNLYWYRQAAGRGLQLLFYSVGIGQISSEVPQNLSASRPQDRQFILSSKKLLLSDSGFYLCAWSRGTGRSTEAFFGQGTRLTVV.

The V call is TRBV2, the J call TRBJ2-1; 8 bases agree with TRBD2. V lost 8 bases to trimming and J lost 10 bases; unmatched junction nucleotides: 10. Germline V gives CDR1 SNHLY, CDR2 FYNNEI. The length of the CDR3 is 13 residues. The CDR3 DNA is TGTGCCAGCGTCGGGACTAGAACGCACGAGCAGTTCTTC. It specifies CASVGTRTHEQFF.

The rearrangement links TRBV19 to TRBJ2-1, with D hard to call. V was trimmed by 5 bases and J by 5 bases, leaving 13 bases between them. The CDR3 extends over 14 amino acids. Germline CDR1 and CDR2: LNHDA and SQIVND (reference sequence). CDR3 in amino acids: CASSFQVWDNEQFF. The DNA of the CDR3 is TGTGCCAGTAGTTTTCAAGTATGGGACAATGAGCAGTTCTTC.

The rearrangement joins TRBV7-3 to TRBJ1-2, with a weak D call TRBD1 (5 bases). Per germline, CDR1 SGHTA and CDR2 FQGTGA. The CDR3 length is 15 residues. Trimming took off 5 bases at V and 5 bases at J, with 18 bases between the two ends. CDR3 nucleotides: TGTGCCAGCAGCCCAAGGGGAGGGGACCCTTATGGCTACACCTTC. As protein: CASSPRGGDPYGYTF.

The chain couples TRBV7-9 to TRBJ1-2; D not certain. In germline, CDR1 is SEHNR, CDR2 FQNEAQ (reference sequence). The CDR3 totals 14 residues. V was shortened by 5 bases and J by 2 bases, with 12 bases between the two germline ends. The CDR3 is CASSPGNFNYGYTF. The CDR3 DNA sequence: TGTGCCAGCAGCCCAGGCAATTTCAACTATGGCTACACCTTC.

There are a few counts of this clone. The chain uses TRBV6-4 and TRBJ1-5; D gene ambiguous. Germline loops: CDR1 MRHNA, CDR2 SNTAGT. The CDR3 runs 13 residues. Trimming took 5 bases from V and 7 from J, leaving 12 bases between them. This CDR3 reads CASSYRVDQPQHF. The CDR3 bases are TGTGCCAGCAGTTATAGGGTTGACCAGCCCCAGCATTTT.

The chain is built from TRBV4-1 and TRBJ2-7; TRBD2 aligns across 9 bases. The CDR3 loop spans 18 amino acids. Germline V lookup: CDR1 MGHRA, CDR2 YSYEKL. The V gene end was trimmed by 0 bases and the J gene end by 9 bases; junction bases not matched to a gene: 18. The DNA for the CDR3 is TGCGCCAGCAGCCAAGATTGGAGACAAGCGGGAGGTCTTCCCTGGCAGTACTTC. It is translated as CASSQDWRQAGGLPWQYF.

The V and J genes are TRBV6-5 and TRBJ1-2; TRBD1 is a possible D gene (6 bases). Germline loops: CDR1 MNHEY, CDR2 SVGAGI. V lost 9 bases and J 8 bases, leaving 25 bases between the germline ends. The CDR3 totals 15 residues. The CDR3 here is CASHPGDTRYGGYTF. CDR3 DNA sequence: TGTGCCAGTCATCCGGGGGACACCCGCTATGGGGGCTACACCTTC.

The chain uses TRBV6-5 and TRBJ2-2; the D is unclear. The germline V gene encodes CDR1 MNHEY and CDR2 SVGAGI. The V and J ends lost 5 bases and 7 bases respectively, with 11 bases between them. This CDR3 has 13 residues. CDR3 sequence: CASSRRVFGELFF. The CDR3 coding sequence is TGTGCCAGCAGTCGAAGGGTATTCGGGGAGCTGTTTTTT.

The chain employs TRBV21-1 and TRBJ2-1; whether TRBD2, the table's D call, matches the DNA was not checked. TRBV21-1 counts as a pseudogene. The CDR3 length is 11 residues. The CDR3 spells CAFLAGGPQFF. Here the CDR3 DNA reads TGTGCCTTCTTAGCGGGAGGGCCCCAGTTCTTC.

This chain uses TRBV7-9 with TRBJ2-1; D may match TRBD1 or TRBD2 (5 bases each). Germline V lookup: CDR1 SEHNR, CDR2 FQNEAQ (reference sequence). V was clipped by 5 bases and J by 8 bases, with 19 bases between them. This CDR3 contains 15 residues. The DNA for the CDR3 is TGTGCCAGCAGCCCCGGGACCCACCCTTCGGATGAGCAGTTCTTC. Its protein product is CASSPGTHPSDEQFF.

This chain connects TRBV28 to TRBJ2-3; 9 bases are a match to TRBD2. V gave up 1 base and J gave up 5 bases; unmatched junction bases: 7. The CDR3 extends over 16 amino acids. Looked up from germline, CDR1 is MDHEN and CDR2 is SYDVKM. The DNA of the CDR3 is TGTGCCAGCAGTTTATCGACTAGCGGTATAGTAGATACGCAGTATTTT. It codes for CASSLSTSGIVDTQYF.

The genes are TRBV6-5 and TRBJ2-3; D call uncertain. CDR1 is MNHEY, CDR2 SVGAGI, per germline. V shed 2 bases and J shed 1 base, with 10 bases lying between them. CDR3 size: 15 residues. CDR3 DNA: TGTGCCAGCAGTTACGGCGGTAGTCGCACAGATACGCAGTATTTT. It translates to CASSYGGSRTDTQYF.

The genes are TRBV19 and TRBJ1-2; tentative D call: TRBD1 (5 bases). Per germline, CDR1 LNHDA and CDR2 SQIVND (reference sequence). The CDR3 is 14 residues long. The germline V and J ends were trimmed by 3 bases and 6 bases, with 14 bases remaining between them. This CDR3 is CASSIIGREDGYTF. CDR3 DNA sequence: TGTGCCAGTAGTATTATCGGCAGGGAGGATGGCTACACCTTC. The variable domain in full, completed from reference TRBV19 and TRBJ1-2, reads DGGITQSPKYLFRKEGQNVTLSCEQNLNHDAMYWYRQDPGQGLRLIYYSQIVNDFQKGDIAEGYSVSREKKESFPLTVTSAQKNPTAFYLCASSIIGREDGYTFGSGTRLTVV.

The chain is built from TRBV25-1 and TRBJ1-3, with D possibly matching TRBD1 (5 bases). Trimming removed 8 bases at V and 1 base at J, with 9 bases between. Germline V CDR1 and CDR2: MGHDK, SYGVNS. CDR3 size: 13 residues. CDR3: CASATVSGNTIYF. CDR3 nucleotide sequence: TGTGCCAGCGCGACAGTATCTGGAAACACCATATATTTT.

This clone was picked up a small number of times. The rearrangement links TRBV7-9 to TRBJ2-1; 14 nucleotides line up with TRBD2. The CDR3 contains 19 residues. V gave up 7 bases and J gave up 8 bases; unmatched junction bases: 19. CDR1 is SEHNR, CDR2 FQNEAQ, per germline (reference sequence). CDR3 DNA sequence: TGTGCCAGCATCCACGTCAGGAGACTAGCGGGAGGGCCTCGGTATGAGCAGTTCTTC. As protein: CASIHVRRLAGGPRYEQFF.

The V call is TRBV4-1, the J call TRBJ2-5; TRBD2 agrees at 8 bases. The J call may not be correct, given that the DNA end is closer to TRBJ2-7. Germline assignment: CDR1 MGHRA and CDR2 YSYEKL. The CDR3 has 16 residues. The DNA for the CDR3 is TGCGCCAGCAGCGCCTTCCTCGCGGGGGGCTCCTACGAGCAGTACTTC. As protein: CASSAFLAGGSYEQYF.

The V and J genes are TRBV14 and TRBJ2-7; D is ambiguous. Deletions cut 4 bases from V and 2 bases from J, with 9 bases between. Germline V gene lookup returns CDR1 SGHDN and CDR2 FVKESK. This CDR3 contains 13 residues. For the CDR3, the DNA is TGTGCCAGCAGCCCTCGTAATACCTACGAGCAGTACTTC. Protein: CASSPRNTYEQYF. Variable domain in full (rest from reference TRBV14 and TRBJ2-7): EAGVTQFPSHSVIEKGQTVTLRCDPISGHDNLYWYRRVMGKEIKFLLHFVKESKQDESGMPNNRFLAERTGGTYSTLKVQPAELEDSGVYFCASSPRNTYEQYFGPGTRLTVT.

V and J are TRBV19 and TRBJ2-3; D gene uncertain. V lost 5 bases, J lost 4 bases, and 19 bases lay in between. Germline V CDR1 and CDR2: LNHDA, SQIVND (reference sequence). This CDR3 has 16 residues. CDR3 DNA sequence: TGTGCCAGTAGTTCCCCAGACACGGCGCTCGCAGATACGCAGTATTTT. Translated, it gives CASSSPDTALADTQYF.

The V gene is TRBV13, the J gene TRBJ2-2, with D possibly being TRBD2 (7 bases). V was shortened by 2 bases and J by 6 bases, with 19 bases between the two germline ends. This CDR3 is built from 17 residues. Germline V CDR1 and CDR2: PRHDT, FYEKMQ (reference sequence). CDR3 residues: CASSLTPRGARAGELFF. The CDR3 DNA sequence: TGTGCCAGCAGCTTAACCCCTCGGGGGGCTAGGGCCGGGGAGCTGTTTTTT.

This clone came up once. This chain joins TRBV5-1 and TRBJ1-1; D unclear. Trimming took off 0 bases at V and 0 bases at J, with 6 bases between the two ends. Germline values: CDR1 SGHRS, CDR2 YFSETQ. CDR3 size: 14 residues. CDR3 nucleotides: TGCGCCAGCAGCTTGGGGAATATGAACACTGAAGCTTTCTTT. This gives the protein CASSLGNMNTEAFF.

The chain is built from TRBV13 and TRBJ2-2; 10 nucleotides agree with TRBD1. Per the germline V gene, CDR1 is PRHDT and CDR2 is FYEKMQ (reference sequence). The CDR3 totals 16 residues. Losses at the gene ends were 5 bases for V and 4 bases for J; bases not matched to a gene: 7. This CDR3 is CASSQKTGGFTGELFF. CDR3 coding DNA: TGTGCCAGCAGCCAAAAGACAGGGGGCTTCACCGGGGAGCTGTTTTTT.

The CDR3 spells CASSEAQAGFYEQYF. CDR3 coding DNA: TGTGCCAGCAGTGAAGCGCAAGCAGGGTTCTACGAGCAGTACTTC. The rearrangement links TRBV6-1 to TRBJ2-7; D perhaps matches TRBD1 (5 bases). The CDR3 consists of 15 residues. Per germline, CDR1 MNHNS and CDR2 SASEGT. V was pared by 0 bases and J by 3 bases, with 12 bases between.

The chain uses TRBV7-2 and TRBJ2-2; D is unresolved. Germline V gives CDR1 SGHTA, CDR2 FQGNSA. The length of the CDR3 is 12 residues. Trimming left V 2 bases short and J 6 bases short, with 4 bases between. The CDR3 region has the DNA TGTGCCAGCAGCTTATGGCCCGGGGAGCTGTTTTTT. Translating gives CASSLWPGELFF.

The V call is TRBV11-2, the J call TRBJ1-1; D remains unclear. Germline V gene lookup returns CDR1 SGHAT and CDR2 FQNNGV. CDR3 length: 13 amino acids. The V gene lost 3 bases and the J gene lost 0 bases, with 5 bases spanning the gap. The CDR3 protein is CASSFSMNTEAFF. The CDR3 nucleotides read TGTGCCAGCAGCTTTTCGATGAACACTGAAGCTTTCTTT.

The chain recombines TRBV2 with TRBJ1-4; TRBD1 matches 9 bases. CDR1 and CDR2 (germline): SNHLY, FYNNEI. This CDR3 has 14 residues. V dropped 8 bases and J dropped 5; count of bases not matched to a gene: 6. CDR3 coding DNA: TGTGCCAGCGCAGGCGGGACAGGGAATGAAAAACTGTTTTTT. Encoded protein: CASAGGTGNEKLFF. Filled out from reference TRBV2 and TRBJ1-4, the complete variable domain reads EPEVTQTPSHQVTQMGQEVILRCVPISNHLYFYWYRQILGQKVEFLVSFYNNEISEKSEIFDDQFSVERPDGSNFTLKIRSTKLEDSAMYFCASAGGTGNEKLFFGSGTQLSVL.

The rearrangement links TRBV5-4 to TRBJ2-7; TRBD2 agrees at 8 bases. This CDR3 is built from 14 residues. Losses at the gene ends were 4 bases for V and 5 bases for J; bases not matched to a gene: 8. Germline lookup yields CDR1 SGHNT and CDR2 YYREEE (reference sequence). The CDR3, as DNA: TGTGCCAGCAGCCCGGGGGGGGGTAGGGACGAGCAGTACTTC. Translated, it gives CASSPGGGRDEQYF.